This T cell receptor beta chain was recorded in a study of control samples from healthy donors and cancer patients. This clone showed up just once. Data came from immunoSEQ multiplex PCR; TCRdb stores just in-frame clones and leaves some out. The sample contains about 120,000 clones, 88% of which appear only once. Source material: blood. This sequence originates from a woman in her 70s in good health.

The CDR3 reads CASSDWAGDLKGYTF. CDR3 DNA sequence: TGTGCCAGCAGTGACTGGGCAGGAGATCTGAAGGGCTACACCTTC. This chain uses TRBV2 with TRBJ1-2; D is unresolved. CDR3 size: 15 residues. V lost 3 bases to trimming and J lost 8 bases, with 19 bases between them. Germline CDR1 and CDR2: SNHLY and FYNNEI.